This TCR beta chain was sequenced for a study of blood T cells in healthy people across ages. Notes on the study in general: The donors' CMV status was not determined, possibly confounding changes in expanded clonotypes.

Primers used in a second PCR of about 7 to 12 cycles were a sample-barcoded 5' primer and a J-beta primer mix. Each cDNA molecule received a tag from a template-switch adaptor that had 12 random nucleotides. TCRdb passed the 5' RACE reads through MiXCR, listing each CDR3 protein once. The table has about 1.7 million distinct CDR3 sequences, roughly 27% seen once. This clonotype was seen only a few times. Its specificity is not known. The germline V and J ends were trimmed by 2 bases and 10 bases, with 19 bases remaining between them. Germline values: CDR1 LNHNV, CDR2 YYDKDF (reference sequence). The CDR3 is 15 amino acids. The study isolated at least 7 million PBMCs from each sample.

What was sequenced was blood. This TCR derives from a woman under 40 in good health. This chain connects TRBV15 to TRBJ2-3; D is ambiguous. Here the CDR3 DNA reads TGTGCCACCAGCAGAACTTCGACCCTGCAGAAGGCGCAGTATTTT. This encodes CATSRTSTLQKAQYF.